These 9 T cell receptor beta chains came from one sample sequenced in a study of vaccination effects on CD4 cells after COVID-19. Sequenced by immunoSEQ multiplex PCR; TCRdb stores in-frame clones only, minus some. The sample lists 20,000 to 25,000 clones, over 65% seen once, with 7.5% to 9.5% in the top ten. Antigen-specific CD4+ T cells were expanded with viral peptide pools in the ViraFEST assay before sequencing. The culture ran for about eleven days before CD4+ T cells were isolated. Vaccine recipients had no previous SARS-CoV-2 infection; their nucleocapsid antibodies were negative. Their antigens remain unidentified. This specimen was CD4+ T cells from PBMCs cultured with HCoV-NL63 spike peptides, taken before COVID-19 vaccination. These receptors originate from a human donor who received a COVID-19 vaccine.

The chain combines TRBV18 with TRBJ2-5; 11 nucleotides agree with TRBD1. Germline V gene lookup returns CDR1 KGHSH and CDR2 LQKENI. The CDR3 has 17 residues. V dropped 1 base and J dropped 4; count of bases not matched to a gene: 8. The CDR3 protein is CASSPRTGGLILETQYF. CDR3 DNA sequence: TGTGCCAGCTCACCACGGACAGGGGGCTTGATTCTAGAGACCCAGTACTTC.

V is TRBV7-7 and J is TRBJ1-1; D ambiguous. Germline V gene lookup returns CDR1 SSHAT and CDR2 FNYEAQ (reference sequence). The CDR3 sequence is 13 residues long. Trimming removed 2 bases at V and 1 base at J, with 5 bases between. CDR3 nucleotides: TGTGCCAGCAGCTTACAGGAGAACACTGAAGCTTTCTTT. Its translation: CASSLQENTEAFF.

This rearrangement joins TRBV12-3 or TRBV12-4 to TRBJ1-1; D gene ambiguous. The length of the CDR3 is 13 residues. V was pared by 4 bases and J by 1 base, with 7 bases between. CDR3 protein: CASSYGENTEAFF. CDR3 bases: TGTGCCAGCAGTTACGGGGAGAACACTGAAGCTTTCTTT.

The rearrangement links TRBV10-3 to TRBJ2-1, with 14 bases matching TRBD2. This CDR3 spans 16 amino acids. Germline loops: CDR1 ENHRY, CDR2 SYGVKD. V lost 9 bases to trimming and J lost 8 bases; unmatched junction nucleotides: 12. CDR3 coding DNA: TGTGCCATGGGGGATCCCGGGACTAGCGGGAGTTATGAGCAGTTCTTC. This encodes CAMGDPGTSGSYEQFF.

CDR3 coding DNA: TGTGCCAGCAGGAACAGGGGGCTAAGGGAAAAACTGTTTTTT. Protein sequence: CASRNRGLREKLFF. The rearrangement links TRBV27 to TRBJ1-4, with 9 positions matching TRBD1. Germline V gives CDR1 MNHEY, CDR2 SMNVEV (reference sequence). The CDR3 contains 14 residues. The V gene end was trimmed by 6 bases and the J gene end by 8 bases; junction bases not matched to a gene: 7. The full variable domain, in which reference TRBV27 and TRBJ1-4 provide the parts outside the CDR3, is EAQVTQNPRYLITVTGKKLTVTCSQNMNHEYMSWYRQDPGLGLRQIYYSMNVEVTDKGDVPEGYKVSRKEKRNFPLILESPSPNQTSLYFCASRNRGLREKLFFGSGTQLSVL.

This clone was detected a few times. This sequence joins TRBV7-2 and TRBJ2-1; no definite D call. CDR3 length: 12 residues. The germline CDR1 and CDR2 sequences are SGHTA and FQGNSA. V lost 6 bases to trimming and J lost 7 bases, with 10 bases between them. The CDR3 reads CASRVGMNEQFF. The CDR3 DNA reads as TGTGCCAGCAGAGTGGGTATGAATGAGCAGTTCTTC.

This rearrangement joins TRBV20-1 to TRBJ2-1; the match to TRBD2 covers 11 bases. CDR3 length equals 13 residues. The ends lost 3 bases at V and 8 bases at J; junction bases unmatched: 3. The V gene's germline CDR1 is DFQATT and CDR2 SNEGSKA (reference sequence). Here the CDR3 reads CSASSGGAYEQFF. The CDR3 nucleotides are TGCAGTGCTAGTAGCGGGGGGGCATATGAGCAGTTCTTC.

This clone was recorded a few times. The rearrangement links TRBV19 to TRBJ1-1; D is perhaps TRBD1 (5 bases). The CDR3 has 13 amino acids. Trimming took off 9 bases at V and 2 bases at J, with 13 bases between the two ends. CDR1 LNHDA and CDR2 SQIVND come from the germline V gene (reference sequence). The CDR3 sequence is CASLPGRNTEAFF. The CDR3 DNA sequence: TGTGCCAGCTTGCCGGGACGTAACACTGAAGCTTTCTTT.

The chain joins TRBV5-4 to TRBJ1-2; TRBD1 matches at 7 bases. Trimming removed 4 bases from V and 7 bases from J; junction bases left unmatched: 10. From germline, CDR1 is SGHNT and CDR2 YYREEE (reference sequence). The CDR3 extends over 14 amino acids. DNA of the CDR3: TGTGCCAGCAGCCTGGATCGACAGGGAGGTGGCTACACCTTC. Its protein is CASSLDRQGGGYTF.